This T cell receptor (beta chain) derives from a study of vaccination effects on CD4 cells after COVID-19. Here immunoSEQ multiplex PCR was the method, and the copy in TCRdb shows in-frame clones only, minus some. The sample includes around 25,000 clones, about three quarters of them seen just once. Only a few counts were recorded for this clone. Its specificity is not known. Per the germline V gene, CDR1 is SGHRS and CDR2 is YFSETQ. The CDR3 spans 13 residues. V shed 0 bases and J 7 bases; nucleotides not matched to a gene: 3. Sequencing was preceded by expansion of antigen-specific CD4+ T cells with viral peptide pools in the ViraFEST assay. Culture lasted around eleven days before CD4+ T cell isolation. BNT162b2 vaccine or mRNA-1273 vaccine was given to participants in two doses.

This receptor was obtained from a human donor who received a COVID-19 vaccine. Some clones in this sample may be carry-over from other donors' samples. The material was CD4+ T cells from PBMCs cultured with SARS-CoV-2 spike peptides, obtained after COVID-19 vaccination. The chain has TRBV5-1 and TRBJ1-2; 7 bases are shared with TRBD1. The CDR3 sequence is CASSLGQGSGYTF. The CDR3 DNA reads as TGCGCCAGCAGCTTGGGACAGGGTAGTGGCTACACCTTC.